This is a list of T cell receptor beta chains from one sample in a study of shared T cell receptors in the human thymus. The protocol was immunoSEQ multiplex PCR, while the TCRdb copy is restricted to in-frame clones and leaves out a portion. The table lists just under 550,000 clones, more than 75% of them singletons. These data also featured in a second study, about human thymus T cells.

Material for sequencing was thymocytes. The receptors originated from a boy in the first two years of life with a congenital heart defect. The CDR3 runs from the conserved cysteine through the conserved F or W. A D gene is named only where the DNA matches it firmly. A clone size is listed for some rows: how often the clone was seen (once, few, many), or a class if it is expanded.

NA	NA	TRBV6-1	TRBJ1-1	CASSDQLPGRRENTEAFF	TGTGCCAGCAGTGACCAATTACCGGGACGGAGGGAGAACACTGAAGCTTTCTTT
few	TRBD2	TRBV6-1	TRBJ2-3	CASSDGSSGASTDTQYF	TGTGCCAGCAGTGACGGGTCTAGCGGGGCTAGCACAGATACGCAGTATTTT
NA	TRBD1	TRBV6-5	TRBJ1-5	CASSYRQGANQPQHF	TGTGCCAGCAGTTACCGCCAGGGGGCAAATCAGCCCCAGCATTTT
NA	NA	TRBV29-1	TRBJ2-7	CSVDSVDGGYEQYF	TGCAGCGTTGATAGCGTGGACGGAGGCTACGAGCAGTACTTC
NA	NA	TRBV6-5	TRBJ2-7	CASSYSGTGYEQYF	TGTGCCAGCAGTTACTCGGGGACTGGCTACGAGCAGTACTTC
NA	NA	TRBV6-5	TRBJ1-5	CASTDARGSNQPQHF	TGTGCCAGCACAGACGCTAGGGGAAGCAATCAGCCCCAGCATTTT
NA	NA	TRBV19	TRBJ1-2	CASSRRGPIYGYTF	TGTGCCAGTAGTAGAAGGGGCCCGATCTATGGCTACACCTTC
few	TRBD2	TRBV28	TRBJ2-3	CASMLAGGPGTDTQYF	TGTGCCAGCATGCTAGCGGGAGGGCCGGGCACAGATACGCAGTATTTT
NA	TRBD2	TRBV29-1	TRBJ2-1	CSVEGVAGGNEQFF	TGCAGCGTTGAAGGGGTGGCGGGAGGCAATGAGCAGTTCTTC
NA	NA	TRBV6-1	TRBJ2-3	CATWENEVTDTQYF	TGTGCCACTTGGGAGAATGAAGTGACAGATACGCAGTATTTT
once	TRBD1	TRBV5-1	TRBJ2-7	CASSLDSRGQETYEQYF	TGCGCCAGCAGCTTGGATTCTCGGGGACAGGAAACCTACGAGCAGTACTTC
NA	NA	TRBV19	TRBJ2-5	CASSDTGLYVGVQETQYF	TGTGCCAGTAGTGATACAGGGCTATACGTAGGGGTTCAAGAGACCCAGTACTTC
NA	NA	TRBV7-2	TRBJ2-7	CASSLGADLRKYF	TGTGCCAGCAGCTTGGGAGCGGACCTCCGAAAGTACTTC
NA	TRBD2	TRBV2	TRBJ2-2	CASSVGTSGETNTGELFF	TGTGCCAGCAGTGTGGGGACTAGCGGAGAAACGAACACCGGGGAGCTGTTTTTT
once	NA	TRBV7-9	TRBJ2-5	CASTPLEQETQYF	TGTGCCAGCACCCCCCTGGAGCAAGAGACCCAGTACTTC
NA	TRBD2	TRBV19	TRBJ2-2	CASSITGREGHSGELFF	TGTGCCAGTAGTATCACGGGTCGGGAGGGCCATTCCGGGGAGCTGTTTTTT
NA	NA	TRBV6-1	TRBJ2-7	CASSERWGDEQYF	TGTGCCAGCAGTGAAAGGTGGGGAGACGAGCAGTACTTC
NA	TRBD2	TRBV7-8	TRBJ2-1	CASGLGDREGRYNEQFF	TGTGCCAGCGGCTTAGGGGACCGGGAGGGCCGATACAATGAGCAGTTCTTC
few	TRBD1	TRBV4-2	TRBJ2-1	CASSQAGDRDNEQFF	TGTGCCAGCAGCCAAGCCGGGGACAGGGACAATGAGCAGTTCTTC
few	NA	TRBV11-2	TRBJ2-7	CASSFSRPLRGYEQYF	TGTGCCAGCAGCTTTTCCCGCCCGTTAAGGGGCTACGAGCAGTACTTC
few	TRBD1	TRBV27	TRBJ2-2	CASSLTGTNTGELFF	TGTGCCAGCAGCCTGACAGGGACGAACACCGGGGAGCTGTTTTTT
NA	TRBD1	TRBV6-4	TRBJ1-2	CASSPGQGGGYGYTF	TGTGCCAGCAGCCCGGGACAGGGTGGTGGCTATGGCTACACCTTC
once	TRBD2	TRBV5-4	TRBJ2-2	CASSPGLDANTGELFF	TGTGCCAGCAGCCCCGGACTAGACGCGAACACCGGGGAGCTGTTTTTT
few	TRBD1	TRBV6-5	TRBJ1-4	CASRGGQGASEKLFF	TGTGCCAGCAGAGGGGGACAGGGGGCTTCGGAAAAACTGTTTTTT
NA	TRBD2	TRBV30	TRBJ2-5	CAWLRGSGRAGEPQYF	TGTGCCTGGCTGCGGGGCAGCGGGAGGGCCGGAGAGCCCCAGTACTTC
NA	TRBD2	TRBV2	TRBJ2-7	CASSERGLTSGRQGEQYF	TGTGCCAGCAGTGAAAGGGGGCTTACTAGCGGGAGGCAGGGCGAGCAGTACTTC
NA	TRBD2	TRBV5-6	TRBJ2-1	CASSLDPLAGYYNEQFF	TGTGCCAGCAGCTTGGATCCCCTAGCGGGTTACTACAATGAGCAGTTCTTC
NA	NA	TRBV30	TRBJ1-1	CAGRDPGAFF	TGTGCCGGACGGGATCCGGGAGCTTTCTTT